The entry below gives a single T cell receptor (beta chain) sequence along with its context. Its specificity is unknown. The source material, RNA transcripts, was used to amplify TCR beta CDR3 regions. HTBI primers were employed in a first-round RT-PCR of the TCR CDR3. TCRdb processed the multiplex PCR reads anew with MiXCR; each CDR3 protein has one entry. In the table there are around 520,000 distinct CDR3 sequences, around 15% of which are singletons. This sample is part of a study of T cells in Graves' hyperthyroidism and ophthalmopathy. Study-wide points: Ophthalmopathy stood apart from stable hyperthyroidism in a 13 V-J model. Most clonotypes expanded in the thyroid (above 0.001) were also present in blood.

The PBMCs had their origin in 8.5 to 10 ml of fresh peripheral blood. Germline assignment: CDR1 SNHLY and CDR2 FYNNEI. This CDR3 has 14 amino acids. V gave up 6 bases and J gave up 3 bases, with 14 bases separating them. The chain is built from TRBV2 and TRBJ1-1, with TRBD1 as a possible D gene (6 bases). The receptor's source is a woman aged 18 to 35 with Graves' hyperthyroidism. Sequencing input: blood. The CDR3: CASSDTGGHTEAFF. In DNA, the CDR3 is TGTGCCAGCAGCGACACGGGGGGGCACACTGAAGCTTTCTTT.